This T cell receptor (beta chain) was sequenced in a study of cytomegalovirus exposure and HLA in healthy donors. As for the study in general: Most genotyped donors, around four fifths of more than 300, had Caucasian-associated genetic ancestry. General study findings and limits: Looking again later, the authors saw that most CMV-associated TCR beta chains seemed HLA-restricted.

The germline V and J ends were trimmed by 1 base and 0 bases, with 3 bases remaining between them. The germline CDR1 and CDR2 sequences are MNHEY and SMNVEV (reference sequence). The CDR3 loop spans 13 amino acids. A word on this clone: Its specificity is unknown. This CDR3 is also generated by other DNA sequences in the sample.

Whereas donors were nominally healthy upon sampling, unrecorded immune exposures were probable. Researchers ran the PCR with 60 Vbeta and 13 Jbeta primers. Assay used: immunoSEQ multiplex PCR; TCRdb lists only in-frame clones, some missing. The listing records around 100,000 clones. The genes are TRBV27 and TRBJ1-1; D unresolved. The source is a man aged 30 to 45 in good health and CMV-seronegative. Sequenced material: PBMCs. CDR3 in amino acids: CASSLLMNTEAFF. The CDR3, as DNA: TGTGCCAGCAGTTTATTAATGAACACTGAAGCTTTCTTT.